This is a list of T cell receptor beta chains from one sample in a study of blood T cell repertoires in COVID-19. The method was immunoSEQ multiplex PCR; TCRdb's version includes in-frame clones alone and lacks a portion of them. This repertoire shows 150,000 to 200,000 clones, over 65% found once; its top ten account for 2.5% to 3.5%. The sequencing input was peripheral blood. The source of these receptors is a woman older than 75 with acute or convalescent COVID-19. Each CDR3 is given with its conserved first and last residue. The order of the fields is clone size, V gene, J gene, D gene, CDR3 DNA, CDR3 protein. A D gene is named only where the DNA matches it firmly. Clone size, where shown, is once, few, many, or a class for clones that have expanded.

>NA|TRBV28|TRBJ1-2|NA
TGTGCCACGGGGCAGGGGCACGGCTACACCTTC
CATGQGHGYTF
>NA|TRBV2|TRBJ2-5|TRBD1
TGTGCCAGCAGCGCTTTGACAGGGGGAATAAGCGAGACCCAGTACTTC
CASSALTGGISETQYF
>once|TRBV28|TRBJ1-2|NA
TGTGCCAGCAGTCGGGGGGGGCATATCGATGGCTACACCTTC
CASSRGGHIDGYTF
>NA|TRBV30|TRBJ1-1|TRBD1
TGTGCCTGGAGCCGGGACAGCAACACTGAAGCTTTCTTT
CAWSRDSNTEAFF
>NA|TRBV5-1|TRBJ2-1|TRBD2
TGCGCCAGCAGCCCGGGACTACCGAGCTCCTACAATGAGCAGTTCTTC
CASSPGLPSSYNEQFF
>NA|TRBV6-6|TRBJ1-5|NA
TGTGCCAGCAGTCTCCCGCCTCAATTTGAGCACAATCAGCCCCAGCATTTT
CASSLPPQFEHNQPQHF
>NA|TRBV27|TRBJ2-3|NA
TGTGCCAGCAGCACTCAGGGGACCGACTATGAAGATACGCAGTATTTT
CASSTQGTDYEDTQYF
>NA|TRBV28|TRBJ2-2|TRBD2
TGTGCCAGCAGTTCAGGGAGGGTCGGGGAGCTGTTTTTT
CASSSGRVGELFF
>NA|TRBV7-9|TRBJ2-7|TRBD1
TGTGCCAGCAGCTTAGCACGCGGGACAGGGGCCTACGAGCAGTACTTC
CASSLARGTGAYEQYF
>NA|TRBV5-1|TRBJ2-5|TRBD2
TGCGCCAGCAGCCCGGGGACTAGGAGGGAGACCCAGTACTTC
CASSPGTRRETQYF
>NA|TRBV6-5|TRBJ1-1|NA
TGTGCCAGCAGACGTACCACTATGAACACTGAAGCTTTCTTT
CASRRTTMNTEAFF
>NA|TRBV10-3|TRBJ1-4|NA
TGTGCCATCAGTGAGTCCCCGCCTAACAGTGGCCCGGGGGAGAAACTGTTTTTT
CAISESPPNSGPGEKLFF